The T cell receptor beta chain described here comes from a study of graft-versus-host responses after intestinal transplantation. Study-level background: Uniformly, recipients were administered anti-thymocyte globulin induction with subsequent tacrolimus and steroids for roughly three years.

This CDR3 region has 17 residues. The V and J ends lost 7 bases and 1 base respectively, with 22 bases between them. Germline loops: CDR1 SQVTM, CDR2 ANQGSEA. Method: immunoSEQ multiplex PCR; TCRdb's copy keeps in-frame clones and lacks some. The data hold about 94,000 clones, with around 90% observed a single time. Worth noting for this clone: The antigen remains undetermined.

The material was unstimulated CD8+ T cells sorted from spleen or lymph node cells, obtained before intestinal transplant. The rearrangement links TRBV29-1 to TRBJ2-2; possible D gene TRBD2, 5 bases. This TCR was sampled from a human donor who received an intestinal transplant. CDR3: CSAVDPIGERNTGELFF. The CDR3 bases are TGCAGCGCCGTCGACCCTATCGGGGAAAGGAACACCGGGGAGCTGTTTTTT.